The rows below give T cell receptor beta chains drawn from one sample of a study of blood T cell repertoires in COVID-19. Clones were read by immunoSEQ multiplex PCR, and TCRdb kept only the in-frame ones, dropping some. The sample yields under 250,000 clones, approximately 85% seen once. The sequenced sample was peripheral blood. These receptors were collected from a woman in her 70s with COVID-19, enrolled during active disease. Each CDR3 is given with its conserved first and last residue. The D gene is left open where the match is weak. Not every row has a clone size; where given, it reads once, few, many or a size class.

V	J	D	size	DNA	CDR3
TRBV19	TRBJ2-7	TRBD2	-	TGTGCCAGTAGTATAGCTGTCGGGGGGGTCTACGAGCAGTACTTC	CASSIAVGGVYEQYF
TRBV4-2	TRBJ2-3	TRBD1	once	TGTGCCAGCAGCCAAGTTAATGGGGGACAGGGCACAGATACGCAGTATTTT	CASSQVNGGQGTDTQYF
TRBV6-5	TRBJ1-5	-	-	TGTGCCAGCAGGTCCCAGAATCAGCCCCAGCATTTT	CASRSQNQPQHF
TRBV6-1	TRBJ1-2	TRBD1	few	TGTGCCAGCAGTGAGGGGACAGCTAACTATGGCTACACCTTC	CASSEGTANYGYTF
TRBV3-1/TRBV3-2	TRBJ1-2	-	once	TGTGCCAGCAGCCAAAGACGGGTGTATGGCTACACCTTC	CASSQRRVYGYTF
TRBV10-3	TRBJ2-5	TRBD2	-	TGTGCCAGCGGGGGAGAGACCCAGTACTTC	CASGGETQYF
TRBV18	TRBJ1-1	-	few	TGTGCCAGCTCACCACCGATCCCGGGAATTCAAGCTTTCTTT	CASSPPIPGIQAFF
TRBV6-2/TRBV6-3	TRBJ1-6	-	once	TGTGCCAGCAGTTACTGGTCGGGTAGAGGCAACCTCCACTTT	CASSYWSGRGNLHF
TRBV6-5	TRBJ1-5	-	-	TGTGCCAGCAGACTCGGACAGTTGAATCAGCCCCAGCATTTT	CASRLGQLNQPQHF
TRBV7-8	TRBJ1-5	-	few	TGTGCCAGCAGCCCACGGAGGGGCTACGGTCAGCCCCAGCATTTT	CASSPRRGYGQPQHF
TRBV9	TRBJ2-1	TRBD2	-	TGTGCCAGCAGCCCCCGGACTAGCGGGACGCGGGTGGGCTACAATGAGCAGTTCTTC	CASSPRTSGTRVGYNEQFF
TRBV6-5	TRBJ2-1	-	-	TGTGCCAGCAGTTACGGCAACTACAATGAGCAGTTCTTC	CASSYGNYNEQFF
TRBV2	TRBJ1-2	TRBD1	once	TGTGCCAGCAGAGACGGGACAGGGAGAAGCTCCTTC	CASRDGTGRSSF
TRBV6-5	TRBJ1-2	-	-	TGTGCCAGCACCCCTAAGTGGGATGAGGGTGGCTACACCTTC	CASTPKWDEGGYTF
TRBV19	TRBJ1-5	-	-	TGTGCCAGTAGTATTCCCCCCCCGTTACAGGGCAATCAGCCCCAGCATTTT	CASSIPPPLQGNQPQHF
TRBV5-1	TRBJ2-1	-	-	TGCGCCAGCAGCTTGGTTGCTAGCGTAAACAATGAGCAGTTCTTC	CASSLVASVNNEQFF
TRBV23-1	TRBJ1-5	-	-	TGCGCCAGCAGTCAACCCCATAATCGTTCTAATCTGGGCAATCAGCCCCAGCATTTT	CASSQPHNRSNLGNQPQHF
TRBV9	TRBJ1-2	TRBD1	-	TGTGCCAGCAGCGAGTCAAGACAGGGAGCTAACTATGGCTACACCTTC	CASSESRQGANYGYTF
TRBV14	TRBJ1-2	-	-	TGTGCCAGCAGCCAAGAAGGGGCAGGGCTGTATGGCTACACCTTC	CASSQEGAGLYGYTF
TRBV27	TRBJ2-3	-	-	TGTGCCAGCAGTTCCCCTAGCACAGATACGCAGTATTTT	CASSSPSTDTQYF
TRBV9	TRBJ1-4	-	-	TGTGCCAGCAGCGTAGACGCGGACGGGGGGAATGAAAAACTGTTTTTT	CASSVDADGGNEKLFF
TRBV11-1	TRBJ2-7	-	-	TGTGCCAGCAGCTTTCGCTCCCAGACTGCCTACGAGCAGTACTTC	CASSFRSQTAYEQYF
TRBV3-1/TRBV3-2	TRBJ2-7	-	few	TGTGCCAGCAGCCAAGGACAGGGGTTAGGGACTACCTACTACGAGCAGTACTTC	CASSQGQGLGTTYYEQYF
TRBV7-3	TRBJ2-1	TRBD2	-	TGTGCCAGCAGCTCCGACGGGGGGACCTACAATGAGCAGTTCTTC	CASSSDGGTYNEQFF
TRBV11-2	TRBJ2-7	-	-	TGTGCCAGCAGCCCTCGACTTGTCTCCTACGAGCAGTACTTC	CASSPRLVSYEQYF
TRBV2	TRBJ2-5	-	-	TGTGCCAGCAGTGATTGGTGGGGCCCCGCAGACTTC	CASSDWWGPADF
TRBV5-1	TRBJ2-5	TRBD1	-	TGCGCCAGCAGCTCCCTTGGACAGGGGAGCGGGGAGACCCAGTACTTC	CASSSLGQGSGETQYF
TRBV11-2	TRBJ2-5	TRBD1	-	TGTGCCAGCAGCGTGACAGGGTACTGGGAGACCCAGTACTTC	CASSVTGYWETQYF
TRBV6-2/TRBV6-3	TRBJ2-2	TRBD1	-	TGTGCCAGCAGTCGATACAGGGGTACCGGGGAGCTGTTTTTT	CASSRYRGTGELFF
TRBV24-1	TRBJ1-5	TRBD1	-	TGTGCCACACAGGGGGCAGACCAGCCCCAGCATTTT	CATQGADQPQHF
TRBV4-1	TRBJ2-1	TRBD2	-	TGCGCCAGCAGCCAAGATGGGGACTACTACAATGAGCAGTTCTTC	CASSQDGDYYNEQFF
TRBV7-8	TRBJ2-3	-	-	TGTGCCAGCAGCTTTGCCCGGTCAGATACGCAGTATTTT	CASSFARSDTQYF
TRBV27	TRBJ1-1	TRBD1	-	TGTGCCAGCAGACCAGGGGGCCTGGGTGAAGCTTTCTTT	CASRPGGLGEAFF
TRBV4-2	TRBJ1-6	-	-	TGTGCCAGCAGCCAAGGAACAGACCCACCCCTCCACTTT	CASSQGTDPPLHF
TRBV2	TRBJ2-6	TRBD1	-	TGTGCCAGCAGCGGTGGGACAGCGAACTCTGGGGCCAACGTCCTGACTTTC	CASSGGTANSGANVLTF
TRBV7-6	TRBJ2-1	TRBD2	-	TGTGCCAGCAGCCGGACTAGGGACAATGAGCAGTTCTTC	CASSRTRDNEQFF
TRBV6-5	TRBJ2-2	-	-	TGTGCCAGCAGTTTAGCGCGCCACGCGAACACCGGGGAGCTGTTTTTT	CASSLARHANTGELFF
TRBV12-3/TRBV12-4	TRBJ2-1	-	-	TGTGCCAGCAGTTCAGCCGGGACAGAGCAGTTCTTC	CASSSAGTEQFF
TRBV6-2/TRBV6-3	TRBJ1-1	-	-	TGTGCCAGCAGTCCCCCCCCCGGGAATGAAGCTTTCTTT	CASSPPPGNEAFF
TRBV7-9	TRBJ1-4	-	few	TGTGCCAGCAGCCAAACAGGGTGGGGGACTAATGAAAAACTGTTTTTT	CASSQTGWGTNEKLFF
TRBV3-1/TRBV3-2	TRBJ1-1	TRBD1	few	TGTGCCAGCGGTCCAACAGGGGGCAACACTGAAGCTTTCTTT	CASGPTGGNTEAFF
TRBV18	TRBJ2-2	-	-	TGTGCCAGCTCACATGATGCAGGGAGACAGGCCGGGGAGCTGTTTTTT	CASSHDAGRQAGELFF
TRBV28	TRBJ1-4	TRBD1	-	TGTGCCACCCGTGACAGGGCCAAGATGGAAAAACTGTTTTTT	CATRDRAKMEKLFF
TRBV9	TRBJ2-3	-	-	TGTGCCAGCAGCGTAGCGGGGGTCACAGATACGCAGTATTTT	CASSVAGVTDTQYF
TRBV5-1	TRBJ1-1	TRBD1	-	TGCGCCAGCAGCGGGACAGGGGGTTTCACTGAAGCTTTCTTT	CASSGTGGFTEAFF
TRBV6-5	TRBJ1-3	TRBD1	-	TGTGCCAGCAGTCAAAGACAGGGGGGAGGAAACACCATATATTTT	CASSQRQGGGNTIYF
TRBV2	TRBJ2-1	-	-	TGTGCCAGCAGTGAACTCGCCGAGGAGCAGTTCTTC	CASSELAEEQFF
TRBV19	TRBJ1-1	-	-	TGTGCCAGTAGTAAGGGGAACTCTGAAGCTTTCTTT	CASSKGNSEAFF
TRBV5-1	TRBJ2-3	-	-	TGCGCCAGCAGCTTGGCCTGGGGCGCCGACACAGATACGCAGTATTTT	CASSLAWGADTDTQYF
TRBV27	TRBJ2-1	TRBD1	-	TGTGCCAGCAGCTCCCCCTCCGGGACAGGGGTAAACAATGAGCAGTTCTTC	CASSSPSGTGVNNEQFF
TRBV19	TRBJ1-6	-	few	TGTGCCAGCCGAGCTGGCCAAGAGGATTCACCCCTCCACTTT	CASRAGQEDSPLHF
TRBV7-3	TRBJ2-2	-	-	TGTGCCAGCAGCCGGACAGTTACGAACACCGGGGAGCTGTTTTTT	CASSRTVTNTGELFF
TRBV29-1	TRBJ1-4	-	-	TGCAGCGTTGGTCTCGGTGGTGAAAAACTGTTTTTT	CSVGLGGEKLFF
TRBV2	TRBJ1-1	-	-	TGTGCCAGCAGTGAGACAAATACAGCGAACACTGAAGCTTTCTTT	CASSETNTANTEAFF
TRBV7-2	TRBJ2-6	TRBD2	-	TGTGCCAGCAGCGAACTAGCGGCAAGTGGTGGGGCCAACGTCCTGACTTTC	CASSELAASGGANVLTF
TRBV10-2	TRBJ1-4	-	-	TGCGCCAGCAGTGATAGGGGGAATAATGAAAAACTGTTTTTT	CASSDRGNNEKLFF